Following are 3 T cell receptor beta chains from one sample sequenced in a study of PD-1 blockade in classical Hodgkin lymphoma. Each and every patient relapsed after autologous stem cell transplantation, and patients got differing brentuximab vedotin exposure. Generated by immunoSEQ multiplex PCR, the TCRdb table keeps only in-frame clones and is missing some. There are some 25,000 clones in the sample; around 67% occur only once, and about 10% lies in the top ten. Sequenced material: peripheral blood mononuclear cells (PBMCs), taken before the second cycle of nivolumab. The receptors were gathered from a human donor with classical Hodgkin lymphoma.

Written as DNA, the CDR3 is TGTGCCAGCAGCTTAGTCGGGGGGATTTCCTACGAGCAGTACTTC. Translated: CASSLVGGISYEQYF. The chain joins TRBV7-9 to TRBJ2-7, with 7 bases aligning to TRBD2. After removal of 1 base from V and 1 base from J, the junction contained 4 bases not matched to a gene. From germline, CDR1 is SEHNR and CDR2 FQNEAQ (reference sequence). The CDR3 extends over 15 amino acids.

The rearrangement joins TRBV27 to TRBJ2-2, with a possible D match to TRBD2 (6 bases). V lost 5 bases and J 8 bases, leaving 18 bases between the germline ends. Looked up from germline, CDR1 is MNHEY and CDR2 is SMNVEV (reference sequence). The CDR3 is 15 amino acids. CDR3 in amino acids: CASSIRDAGGGELFF. The CDR3, as DNA: TGTGCCAGCAGTATCCGGGACGCCGGAGGGGGGGAGCTGTTTTTT.

The CDR3 nucleotides are TGTGCCAGCAGCCAAACAATCTCTGGGGCCAACGTCCTGACTTTC. Encoded protein: CASSQTISGANVLTF. The chain uses TRBV7-2 and TRBJ2-6, with D unclear. Trimming shortened V by 5 bases and J by 0 bases, and 8 bases separated the two germline ends. CDR1 and CDR2 from the germline V gene are SGHTA and FQGNSA. This CDR3 is built from 15 residues. The full variable domain, completed using reference TRBV7-2 and TRBJ2-6, is GAGVSQSPSNKVTEKGKDVELRCDPISGHTALYWYRQSLGQGLEFLIYFQGNSAPDKSGLPSDRFSAERTGGSVSTLTIQRTQQEDSAVYLCASSQTISGANVLTFGAGSRLTVL.